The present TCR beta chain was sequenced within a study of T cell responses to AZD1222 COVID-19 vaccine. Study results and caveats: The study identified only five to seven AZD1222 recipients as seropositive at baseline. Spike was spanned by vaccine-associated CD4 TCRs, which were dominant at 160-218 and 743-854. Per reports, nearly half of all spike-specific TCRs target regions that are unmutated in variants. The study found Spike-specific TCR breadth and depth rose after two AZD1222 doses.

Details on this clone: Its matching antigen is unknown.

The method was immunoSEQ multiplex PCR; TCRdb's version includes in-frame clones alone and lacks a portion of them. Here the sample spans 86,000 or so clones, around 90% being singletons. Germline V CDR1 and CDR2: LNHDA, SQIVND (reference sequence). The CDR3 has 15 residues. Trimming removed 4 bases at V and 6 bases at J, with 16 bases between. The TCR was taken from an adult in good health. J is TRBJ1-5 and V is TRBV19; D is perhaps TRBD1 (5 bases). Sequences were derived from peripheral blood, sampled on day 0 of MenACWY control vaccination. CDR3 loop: CASSTGTAARQPQHF. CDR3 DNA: TGTGCCAGTAGTACGGGGACGGCCGCCCGTCAGCCCCAGCATTTT.